This T cell receptor beta chain came from a study of Ad26.COV2.S vaccination and SARS-CoV-2 variants. Libraries were prepared by immunoSEQ multiplex PCR; TCRdb keeps only in-frame clonotypes and omits some of them. The data hold hundreds of thousands of clones, with around 90% observed a single time. Noted treatment: 19 received Ad26.COV2.S at low or high dose, single or two shots; about five received placebo; per-sample allocation not given. On day 63 after the first injection, vaccine and placebo recipients gave samples. This Boston cohort included adults aged 18-55 years. Germline V gives CDR1 MNHEY, CDR2 SMNVEV (reference sequence). There are 11 residues in the CDR3. The V end was cut by 8 bases, the J end by 4 bases, with 8 bases between.

This material consisted of peripheral blood, taken in a trial of Ad26.COV2.S vaccine versus placebo. This sequence was found in a person aged 18-60 years who received the Ad26.COV2.S COVID-19 vaccine or a placebo. The genes are TRBV27 and TRBJ1-1, with D unclear. DNA for the CDR3: TGTGCCAGCCACACTTTCACTGAAGCTTTCTTT. Its protein is CASHTFTEAFF.